This T cell receptor (beta chain) stems from a study of blood T cell repertoires in COVID-19. The overall study: Sites in the United States, Italy and Spain provided acute and convalescent COVID-19 samples. PBMCs, B-cell-depleted T cells, or T cells provided the cDNA or gDNA that made up the material.

Trimming removed 1 base from V and 3 bases from J; junction bases left unmatched: 0. Per the germline V gene, CDR1 is LNHDA and CDR2 is SQIVND (reference sequence). The CDR3 runs 15 residues. Original handling: Reference gene primer amplification gave nucleated cell count estimates. Clones were sequenced by immunoSEQ multiplex PCR, and TCRdb holds only the in-frame ones, with some missing. For V, J and clone size, that table is used; D and trimming come from the DNA. Of some 210,000 clones listed, approximately 91% are singletons. The sample comprised peripheral blood. V and J are TRBV19 and TRBJ2-2; 9 bases fit TRBD1. This sequence was found in a man between 60 and 75 years old who had recovered from COVID-19. Here the CDR3 DNA reads TGTGCCAGTAGTATAGGGACAGGGGACACCGGGGAGCTGTTTTTT. Protein product: CASSIGTGDTGELFF.